The source of this TCR beta chain is a study of post-analysis software for immune sequencing data. Study-wide background: Secondary progressive, relapsing-remitting and progressive-relapsing multiple sclerosis were among the included disease courses. Broader study findings: Controls had significantly higher normalized Chao1 diversity than multiple sclerosis patients. Same-batch preparations were strongly co-clustered by F measure.

The authors incorporated unique molecular identifiers into the TCR beta cDNA libraries. Between roughly 1 and 10 million T cells gave rise to some 520,000 cDNA molecules. TCRdb reanalysed the PCR reads using MiXCR and keeps one entry per CDR3 protein. Here the sample spans some 260,000 distinct CDR3 sequences, 35% to 40% being singletons. About this clonotype: The target antigen is unknown.

The specimen sequenced was blood. The clonotype was recovered from a girl under 18 with multiple sclerosis.

The CDR3, as DNA: TGCAGTGCTAGAGCGACGCGGGAGGGAAAAACAGATACGCAGTATTTT. Encoded protein: CSARATREGKTDTQYF. The genes are TRBV20-1 and TRBJ2-3; TRBD2 aligns across 9 bases. The CDR3 loop spans 16 amino acids. In germline, CDR1 is DFQATT, CDR2 SNEGSKA (reference sequence). J lost 3 bases, V lost 1 base, and 8 bases had no gene match.